The rows below give T cell receptor beta chains drawn from one sample of a study of cytotoxic CD8 clonotypes in ibrutinib-treated CLL. Method: immunoSEQ multiplex PCR; TCRdb's copy keeps in-frame clones and lacks some. This table has over 65,000 clones, roughly three quarters appearing once. The material sequenced was PBMCs, taken after 12 months of ibrutinib treatment. Receptors originate from a human donor with chronic lymphocytic leukemia. Both conserved end residues are part of each CDR3.

j_call | v_call | cdr3_aa
TRBJ2-2 | TRBV7-9 | CASSWGAGELFF
TRBJ2-5 | TRBV5-1 | CASSLGSSGSLGQETQYF
TRBJ1-3 | TRBV7-2 | CASSPGASGNTIYF
TRBJ2-3 | TRBV9 | CASSVAGPSGVADTQYF
TRBJ2-5 | TRBV19 | CASSRKGAGGVGETQYF
TRBJ2-1 | TRBV7-3 | CASSSTFGGAYNEQFF
TRBJ1-1 | TRBV5-1 | CASSLERFRPEAFF
TRBJ2-4 | TRBV6-5 | CASSRQVDKNIQYF
TRBJ2-3 | TRBV28 | CAITGLGDTQYF
TRBJ1-2 | TRBV28 | CASSPVDSYGYTF